A selection of T cell receptor beta chains follows, all from one sample in a study of PD-1 and CTLA-4 blockade in melanoma. Sequencing was performed with immunoSEQ multiplex PCR; in TCRdb, only in-frame clones are kept and a portion is missing. Of approximately 11,000 clones detected, 82% appear once; the ten largest clones hold around a third. The source was CD8+ T cells from peripheral blood, collected from a patient given anti-PD-1 treatment. Every receptor here comes from a human donor with melanoma. CDR3s include the opening cysteine and the closing phenylalanine or tryptophan. Fields, in order: D gene, V gene, clone size, J gene, CDR3 DNA, CDR3 protein. The D gene is left open where the match is weak. Clone size appears in some rows only: once, few, many, or a class for an expanded clone.

d_gene: NA; v_gene: TRBV15; abundance: NA; j_gene: TRBJ2-7; CDR3nt: TGTGCCACCAGCAGAGATCGGGCCTCCTACGAGCAGTACTTC; CDR3aa: CATSRDRASYEQYF
d_gene: NA; v_gene: TRBV6-2/TRBV6-3; abundance: NA; j_gene: TRBJ2-2; CDR3nt: TGTGCCAGCAGTCCGTCAGGGTGGGCCGGGGAGCTGTTTTTT; CDR3aa: CASSPSGWAGELFF
d_gene: TRBD2; v_gene: TRBV24-1; abundance: medium-sized; j_gene: TRBJ2-1; CDR3nt: TGTGCCACCGGTCCCCTTGTAGCGGGCCACAATGAGCAGTTCTTC; CDR3aa: CATGPLVAGHNEQFF
d_gene: NA; v_gene: TRBV7-9; abundance: NA; j_gene: TRBJ2-5; CDR3nt: TGTGCCAGCAGCACGTCTACGATGCACGAGACCCAGTACTTC; CDR3aa: CASSTSTMHETQYF
d_gene: TRBD1; v_gene: TRBV6-5; abundance: NA; j_gene: TRBJ1-2; CDR3nt: TGTGCCAGCAGAACCGGGACAGGGGCGCTTGGTGGCTACACCTTC; CDR3aa: CASRTGTGALGGYTF
d_gene: TRBD1; v_gene: TRBV7-2; abundance: NA; j_gene: TRBJ1-1; CDR3nt: TGTGCCAGCAGCTTAGCGTCGGACAGGCCTGGCAGTGAAGCTTTCTTT; CDR3aa: CASSLASDRPGSEAFF
d_gene: NA; v_gene: TRBV11-2; abundance: NA; j_gene: TRBJ2-2; CDR3nt: TGTGCCAGCAGCTCATTGTTGGCGGAGAGGGGCACCGGGGAGCTGTTTTTT; CDR3aa: CASSSLLAERGTGELFF
d_gene: NA; v_gene: TRBV3-1/TRBV3-2; abundance: NA; j_gene: TRBJ2-2; CDR3nt: TGTGCCAGCAGCACCCGGGACAAGACCACCGGGGAGCTGTTTTTT; CDR3aa: CASSTRDKTTGELFF
d_gene: TRBD2; v_gene: TRBV7-9; abundance: NA; j_gene: TRBJ2-3; CDR3nt: TGTGCCAGCAGCCCGAGACTAGCGGGGGGGCTGAGCACAGATACGCAGTATTTT; CDR3aa: CASSPRLAGGLSTDTQYF
d_gene: NA; v_gene: TRBV27; abundance: few; j_gene: TRBJ2-5; CDR3nt: TGTGCCAGCAGGGGTTTGGGGGGGCTAGAGACCCAGTACTTC; CDR3aa: CASRGLGGLETQYF
d_gene: NA; v_gene: TRBV6-5; abundance: NA; j_gene: TRBJ1-1; CDR3nt: TGTGCCAGCAGTTACTCAGAGAACACTGAAGCTTTCTTT; CDR3aa: CASSYSENTEAFF
d_gene: TRBD1; v_gene: TRBV7-8; abundance: once; j_gene: TRBJ1-2; CDR3nt: TGTGCCAGCAGCTTACCGGGACAGGGAGATGGCTACACCTTC; CDR3aa: CASSLPGQGDGYTF
d_gene: TRBD1; v_gene: TRBV4-1; abundance: NA; j_gene: TRBJ1-2; CDR3nt: TGCGCCAGCAGCGGGGACAGGGGCGGCTACACCTTC; CDR3aa: CASSGDRGGYTF
d_gene: NA; v_gene: TRBV13; abundance: NA; j_gene: TRBJ2-1; CDR3nt: TGTGCCAGCAGCCCCCCCTGGGGTTCCTACAATGAGCAGTTCTTC; CDR3aa: CASSPPWGSYNEQFF
d_gene: NA; v_gene: TRBV12-3/TRBV12-4; abundance: NA; j_gene: TRBJ1-1; CDR3nt: TGTGCCAGCAGCTTAACATTTAACACTGAAGCTTTCTTT; CDR3aa: CASSLTFNTEAFF
d_gene: TRBD2; v_gene: TRBV27; abundance: NA; j_gene: TRBJ2-1; CDR3nt: TGTGCCAGCAGACCCACTAGCGGGACCTCTTCCCCCTACAATGAGCAGTTCTTC; CDR3aa: CASRPTSGTSSPYNEQFF
d_gene: NA; v_gene: TRBV7-6; abundance: NA; j_gene: TRBJ2-1; CDR3nt: TGTGCCAGCAGCCCGGGGGTCGCGGGATACAATGAGCAGTTCTTC; CDR3aa: CASSPGVAGYNEQFF
d_gene: NA; v_gene: TRBV29-1; abundance: NA; j_gene: TRBJ2-2; CDR3nt: TGCAGCGTTGTTCGGGGGACCGGGGAGCTGTTTTTT; CDR3aa: CSVVRGTGELFF
d_gene: NA; v_gene: TRBV11-3; abundance: once; j_gene: TRBJ2-7; CDR3nt: TGTGCCAGCAGCCTGGTCCACGGGGCCTACGAGCAGTACTTC; CDR3aa: CASSLVHGAYEQYF
d_gene: TRBD1; v_gene: TRBV27; abundance: NA; j_gene: TRBJ1-1; CDR3nt: TGTGCCACTACAGGGGGCTCAGACACTGAAGCTTTCTTT; CDR3aa: CATTGGSDTEAFF
d_gene: NA; v_gene: TRBV27; abundance: once; j_gene: TRBJ1-5; CDR3nt: TGTGCCAGCAGTTTATTTCGCAATCAGCCCCAGCATTTT; CDR3aa: CASSLFRNQPQHF
d_gene: NA; v_gene: TRBV5-1; abundance: NA; j_gene: TRBJ2-7; CDR3nt: TGCGCCAGCAGCACTGGTCTCCGGCGGGACTACGAGCAGTACTTC; CDR3aa: CASSTGLRRDYEQYF
d_gene: NA; v_gene: TRBV6-6; abundance: NA; j_gene: TRBJ2-1; CDR3nt: TGTGCCAGCAGTTACTCGCCTAGCCCCAATGAGCAGTTCTTC; CDR3aa: CASSYSPSPNEQFF
d_gene: NA; v_gene: TRBV13; abundance: NA; j_gene: TRBJ2-3; CDR3nt: TGTGCCAGCAGCGGTGGAGGCGGCGATACGCAGTATTTT; CDR3aa: CASSGGGGDTQYF
d_gene: NA; v_gene: TRBV5-1; abundance: NA; j_gene: TRBJ1-1; CDR3nt: TGCGCCAGCAAGGGGGAGAGATTGATGAACACTGAAGCTTTCTTT; CDR3aa: CASKGERLMNTEAFF
d_gene: NA; v_gene: TRBV6-6; abundance: NA; j_gene: TRBJ1-1; CDR3nt: TGTGCCAGCAGTTACCCAAAGAGCAGCATGAACACTGAAGCTTTCTTT; CDR3aa: CASSYPKSSMNTEAFF
d_gene: NA; v_gene: TRBV29-1; abundance: NA; j_gene: TRBJ1-1; CDR3nt: TGCAGCGTTGAATGGCAGGGGACGAACACTGAAGCTTTCTTT; CDR3aa: CSVEWQGTNTEAFF
d_gene: TRBD2; v_gene: TRBV29-1; abundance: NA; j_gene: TRBJ2-7; CDR3nt: TGCAGCGCTCTGGGCGGGAGGGCCCAGAGCTCCTACGAGCAGTACTTC; CDR3aa: CSALGGRAQSSYEQYF
d_gene: TRBD2; v_gene: TRBV11-3; abundance: NA; j_gene: TRBJ2-3; CDR3nt: TGTGCCAGCAGCGCCGGGACTAGCGGGAGGGCGGCGCAGTATTTT; CDR3aa: CASSAGTSGRAAQYF
d_gene: NA; v_gene: TRBV11-3; abundance: NA; j_gene: TRBJ2-7; CDR3nt: TGTGCCAGCAAGGGCTCCTACGAGCAGTACTTC; CDR3aa: CASKGSYEQYF
d_gene: NA; v_gene: TRBV12-3/TRBV12-4; abundance: NA; j_gene: TRBJ1-4; CDR3nt: TGTGCCAGCAGCCCGGACTCCAATGAAAAACTGTTTTTT; CDR3aa: CASSPDSNEKLFF
d_gene: NA; v_gene: TRBV12-3/TRBV12-4; abundance: once; j_gene: TRBJ2-1; CDR3nt: TGTGCCAGCAGCACGGACGGCTACAATGAGCAGTTCTTC; CDR3aa: CASSTDGYNEQFF
d_gene: TRBD2; v_gene: TRBV7-2; abundance: NA; j_gene: TRBJ2-3; CDR3nt: TGTGCCAGCAGCTTTTCTAGCGGGAGTGGCCCAGATACGCAGTATTTT; CDR3aa: CASSFSSGSGPDTQYF
d_gene: NA; v_gene: TRBV19; abundance: few; j_gene: TRBJ1-5; CDR3nt: TGTGCCAGTAGTATAGGCATTCAGCCCCAGCATTTT; CDR3aa: CASSIGIQPQHF
d_gene: TRBD2; v_gene: TRBV11-3; abundance: NA; j_gene: TRBJ2-3; CDR3nt: TGTGCCAGCGGGGGCCCCACTAGCGGGGAAACAGATACGCAGTATTTT; CDR3aa: CASGGPTSGETDTQYF
d_gene: NA; v_gene: TRBV30; abundance: NA; j_gene: TRBJ2-7; CDR3nt: TGTGCCTGGAGTGTCTCCTACGAGCAGTACTTC; CDR3aa: CAWSVSYEQYF
d_gene: NA; v_gene: TRBV5-6; abundance: medium-sized; j_gene: TRBJ2-7; CDR3nt: TGTGCCAGCAGCTCTGCTAGCTACGAGCAGTACTTC; CDR3aa: CASSSASYEQYF
d_gene: NA; v_gene: TRBV6-2/TRBV6-3; abundance: NA; j_gene: TRBJ1-1; CDR3nt: TGTGCCAGCAGTTACGGCCCCCCGGGGACTGAAGCTTTCTTT; CDR3aa: CASSYGPPGTEAFF
d_gene: TRBD2; v_gene: TRBV4-1; abundance: NA; j_gene: TRBJ2-1; CDR3nt: TGCGCCACCCTAGGACTAGAAGGAAATGAGCAGTTCTTC; CDR3aa: CATLGLEGNEQFF
d_gene: NA; v_gene: TRBV11-3; abundance: NA; j_gene: TRBJ1-1; CDR3nt: TGTGCCAGCACGTTTCGGGGGGGAAACACTGAAGCTTTCTTT; CDR3aa: CASTFRGGNTEAFF
d_gene: NA; v_gene: TRBV4-2; abundance: NA; j_gene: TRBJ1-1; CDR3nt: TGTGCCAGCATGTTTAACACTGAAGCTTTCTTT; CDR3aa: CASMFNTEAFF
d_gene: NA; v_gene: TRBV24-1; abundance: NA; j_gene: TRBJ2-1; CDR3nt: TGTGCCACCAGTCCCGGGGGAATTGGGCATGAGCAGTTCTTC; CDR3aa: CATSPGGIGHEQFF